The 6 T cell receptor beta chains in this list originate from one sample, sequenced in a study of T cell repertoires in cytomegalovirus infection. One entry per CDR3 protein results from TCRdb running MiXCR on the reads. The top ten hold over 13% of the sample, which has 250,000 or so distinct CDR3 sequences, roughly 9.1% seen once. Sequenced material: PBMCs. The receptors come from a human donor in good health (CMV status not recorded). Some clones in this sample may be carry-over from other donors' samples.

This clonotype was counted ten times or more. The V gene is TRBV6-2 or TRBV6-3, the J gene TRBJ1-5, with 10 bases that match TRBD1. Germline-derived CDR1 and CDR2 are MNHEY and SVGEGT. CDR3 size: 15 residues. V lost 5 bases to trimming and J lost 9 bases; unmatched junction nucleotides: 10. CDR3: CASSATGGEYGPQHF. The CDR3 DNA sequence: TGTGCCAGCAGTGCGACAGGGGGCGAGTATGGGCCCCAGCATTTT.

This clonotype was seen repeatedly, ten times or more. J is TRBJ2-7 and V is TRBV10-1; no reliable D call. Trimming cost V 2 bases and J 6 bases, with 14 bases left between them. CDR1 and CDR2 (germline): WNHNN, SYGVQD (reference sequence). The CDR3 is made up of 14 amino acids. The CDR3 here is CASSEELGSGEQYF. CDR3 bases: TGCGCCAGCAGTGAGGAGTTGGGATCGGGCGAGCAGTACTTC.

This clonotype was seen many times. V gene TRBV28 combines with J gene TRBJ2-5, with a possible D match to TRBD1 (6 bases). The length of the CDR3 is 13 residues. V gave up 6 bases and J gave up 2 bases, with 10 bases separating them. The germline CDR1 and CDR2 sequences are MDHEN and SYDVKM. The CDR3 nucleotides are TGTGCCAGCAGACACAGGGATCAAGAGACCCAGTACTTC. It specifies CASRHRDQETQYF.

The chain combines TRBV28 with TRBJ1-1, with TRBD1 matching 10 bases. Trimming removed 4 bases from V and 11 bases from J; junction bases left unmatched: 13. CDR1 is MDHEN, CDR2 SYDVKM, per germline. The CDR3 sequence is 15 residues long. The DNA of the CDR3 is TGTGCCAGCAGTTCCCCCGGACAGGGGGTTCGCTCCGCTTTCTTT. Encoded protein: CASSSPGQGVRSAFF.

This clonotype was detected many times. The chain joins TRBV18 to TRBJ2-5, with D unresolved. Trimming shortened V by 6 bases and J by 1 base, and 9 bases separated the two germline ends. Per the germline V gene, CDR1 is KGHSH and CDR2 is LQKENI. This CDR3 spans 13 amino acids. This CDR3 reads CASSPSSQETQYF. CDR3 DNA: TGTGCCAGCTCCCCCTCATCCCAAGAGACCCAGTACTTC.

The table lists this clonotype with a few counts. This chain uses TRBV2 with TRBJ1-5; possible D gene TRBD1, 5 bases. Germline values: CDR1 SNHLY, CDR2 FYNNEI. This CDR3 contains 13 residues. Trimming removed 8 bases at V and 4 bases at J, with 12 bases between. In nucleotides, the CDR3 is TGTGCCAGCCATATCGAGGGGAATCAGCCCCAGCATTTT. This sequence encodes CASHIEGNQPQHF.